This T cell receptor (beta chain) emerged from a study of regulatory T cells in long-lasting Graves disease. This clonotype came up many times. The target antigen is unknown. Time point noted: newly diagnosed GD, antithyroid drugs for less than 3 months. The TCR library was prepared using RNA isolated from PBMCs. CDR3-region Arm-PCR and iRepertoire HTBI primers produced the TCR beta libraries. MiXCR, run by TCRdb on the multiplex PCR reads, gives a single entry per CDR3 protein. The table includes hundreds of thousands of distinct CDR3 sequences, 16% detected once. V gave up 1 base and J gave up 7 bases; unmatched junction bases: 7. The CDR3 length is 14 residues. Study outcomes and limitations: New patients shared roughly 960 public clonotypes, and persistent patients shared more, with 2,741.

The data also belong to a second study, concerning T cells in Graves' hyperthyroidism and ophthalmopathy. That work adds: A 13 V-J model separated ophthalmopathy from stable hyperthyroidism.

The source of this sequence is a woman in her 30s with Graves disease. The starting material was peripheral blood mononuclear cells (PBMCs), obtained at new diagnosis, from a patient treated with antithyroid drugs. V gene TRBV12-3 or TRBV12-4 combines with J gene TRBJ2-7; 7 bases fit TRBD1. CDR3 loop: CASSLGTGVREQYF. CDR3 coding DNA: TGTGCCAGCAGTTTAGGTACAGGGGTGAGGGAGCAGTACTTC.